The rows below give T cell receptor beta chains drawn from one sample of a study of T cell clusters in autoimmune cytopenias. TCRdb re-called the multiplex PCR reads; one entry per CDR3 protein, DNA not given. This table lists about 6,400 distinct CDR3 sequences. The sample was also linked to a second study, of T cell repertoires in aging, cancer and after chemotherapy.

The sequencing sample was made of peripheral blood. The receptors derive from a human donor in good health. The CDR3 runs from the conserved cysteine through the conserved F or W. Clone size is shown for a subset of rows, as once, few, many or a class of expanded clone.

size	J	V	CDR3
-	TRBJ1-3	TRBV27	CASSTNPLISGNTIYF
medium-sized	TRBJ1-3	TRBV18	CASSPGQGIGPGNTIYF
-	TRBJ2-2	TRBV10-3	CAIGAGTNTGELFF
-	TRBJ1-2	TRBV6-5	CAISERGPNYGYTF
medium-sized	TRBJ2-7	TRBV15	CATSRGDSYEQYF
medium-sized	TRBJ2-1	TRBV30	CAGEPRDSQFRYNEQFF
-	TRBJ2-1	TRBV11-2	CASSLQGIELNEQFF
-	TRBJ2-2	TRBV7-2	CASSSTGSVAGELFF
medium-sized	TRBJ2-3	TRBV19	CASSKGGQLTQYF
medium-sized	TRBJ1-5	TRBV12-3/TRBV12-4	CASTVLGQPQHF
-	TRBJ2-1	TRBV5-6	CASSMTGTGYGNEQFF
-	TRBJ2-2	TRBV24-1	CATSDFKRGGSRTGELFF
-	TRBJ2-7	TRBV5-1	CASSLVQGADYEQYF
-	TRBJ1-1	TRBV7-2	CASSLPQGTEAFF
-	TRBJ1-3	TRBV30	CAWNTLGIGNTIYF
medium-sized	TRBJ1-3	TRBV12-3/TRBV12-4	CASSFGQLTRGNTIYF
-	TRBJ1-2	TRBV5-1	CASSSTTGTPNYGYTF
-	TRBJ1-1	TRBV7-9	CASSLGVGTEAFF
-	TRBJ2-5	TRBV7-9	CASSLVGGLETQYF
medium-sized	TRBJ2-2	TRBV18	CASSPLIMNTGELFF
-	TRBJ1-5	TRBV6-1	CASRVAGGQARPQHF
-	TRBJ2-3	TRBV20-1	CSARDWQDDTDTQYF
-	TRBJ2-3	TRBV10-3	CATRPRDFSTTDTQYF
-	TRBJ1-1	TRBV5-6	CASSLGGRGNSEAFF
-	TRBJ1-1	TRBV12-3/TRBV12-4	CASSPLLGAPEAFF
-	TRBJ1-6	TRBV25-1	CASSEQGMSSPLHF
-	TRBJ1-2	TRBV20-1	CSALKGDKDTF
-	TRBJ2-7	TRBV5-4	CASSFGGSTYEQYF
-	TRBJ2-7	TRBV5-1	CASSLAGKKNSYEQYF
-	TRBJ2-7	TRBV5-4	CASSLGPLISYEQYF
medium-sized	TRBJ2-5	TRBV19	CASSAHSSGVGTQYF
medium-sized	TRBJ2-6	TRBV19	CASKISGPRVDSGANVLTF
-	TRBJ2-7	TRBV14	CASSQPGTASSYEQYF
-	TRBJ2-5	TRBV6-1	CASNNRDRGFQETQYF
-	TRBJ1-1	TRBV6-5	CASSYGQATEAFF
medium-sized	TRBJ2-3	TRBV7-4	CASSLCQGTDTQYF
-	TRBJ1-2	TRBV6-6	CASSVDSVYGYTF
-	TRBJ1-5	TRBV12-3/TRBV12-4	CASSPDGNGHQPQHF
-	TRBJ1-3	TRBV13	CASSTGMVGNTIYF
-	TRBJ2-7	TRBV6-2/TRBV6-3	CASSFTPNYEQYF
-	TRBJ1-4	TRBV20-1	CSASGQGNEKLFF
-	TRBJ2-7	TRBV7-2	CASSPSGAAYEQYF
medium-sized	TRBJ2-5	TRBV6-5	CASGSLLETQYF
medium-sized	TRBJ2-3	TRBV13	CASSLGLDTQYF
-	TRBJ2-3	TRBV6-1	CASSLLAGGHTDTQYF
-	TRBJ2-3	TRBV11-1	CASSRGGTSSRDTQYF
medium-sized	TRBJ1-1	TRBV19	CASSPGLNTEAFF
-	TRBJ2-3	TRBV7-2	CASSPGLAGAPDTQYF
-	TRBJ2-7	TRBV7-6	CASSLAPRDGEQYF
-	TRBJ1-1	TRBV5-6	CASSSETGEGTEAFF
medium-sized	TRBJ2-3	TRBV6-5	CASSPRLGGDTQYF
-	TRBJ1-6	TRBV7-2	CASSLEFGHSPLHF
-	TRBJ2-5	TRBV6-5	CASSLGSGGAVAQYF
-	TRBJ1-3	TRBV20-1	CSANMPGSGNTIYF